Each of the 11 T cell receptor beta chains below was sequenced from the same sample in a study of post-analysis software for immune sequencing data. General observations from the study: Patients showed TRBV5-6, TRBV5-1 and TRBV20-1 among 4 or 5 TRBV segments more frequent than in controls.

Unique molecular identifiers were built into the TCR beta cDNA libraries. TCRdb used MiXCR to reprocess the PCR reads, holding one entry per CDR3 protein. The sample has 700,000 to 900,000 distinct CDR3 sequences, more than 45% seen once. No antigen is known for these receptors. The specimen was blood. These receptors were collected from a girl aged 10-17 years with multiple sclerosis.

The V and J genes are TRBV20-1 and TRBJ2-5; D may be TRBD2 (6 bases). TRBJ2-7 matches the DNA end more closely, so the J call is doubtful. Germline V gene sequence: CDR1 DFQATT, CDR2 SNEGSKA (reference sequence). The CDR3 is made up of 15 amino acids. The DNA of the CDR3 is TGCAGTGCTAGCTTAGTAGCGGCTCTCCCACGCGAGCAGTACTTC. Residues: CSASLVAALPREQYF.

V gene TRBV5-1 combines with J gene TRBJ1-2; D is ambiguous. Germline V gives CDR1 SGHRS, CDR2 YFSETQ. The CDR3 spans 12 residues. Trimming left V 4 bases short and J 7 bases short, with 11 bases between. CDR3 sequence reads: CASSVGKSGYTF. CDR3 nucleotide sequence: TGCGCCAGCAGCGTTGGAAAAAGTGGCTACACCTTC.

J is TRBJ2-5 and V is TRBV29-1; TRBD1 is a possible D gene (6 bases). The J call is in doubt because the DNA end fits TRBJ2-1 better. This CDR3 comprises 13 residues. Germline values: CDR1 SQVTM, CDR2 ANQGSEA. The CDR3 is CSVGAGVAETQFF. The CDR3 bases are TGCAGCGTTGGAGCAGGGGTGGCAGAGACCCAGTTCTTC.

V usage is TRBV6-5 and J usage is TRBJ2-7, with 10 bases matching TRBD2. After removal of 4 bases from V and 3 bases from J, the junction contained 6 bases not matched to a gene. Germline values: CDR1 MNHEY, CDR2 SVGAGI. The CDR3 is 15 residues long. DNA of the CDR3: TGTGCCAGCAGTTTCGGGACTAGCGATTACTACGAGCAGTACTTC. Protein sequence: CASSFGTSDYYEQYF.

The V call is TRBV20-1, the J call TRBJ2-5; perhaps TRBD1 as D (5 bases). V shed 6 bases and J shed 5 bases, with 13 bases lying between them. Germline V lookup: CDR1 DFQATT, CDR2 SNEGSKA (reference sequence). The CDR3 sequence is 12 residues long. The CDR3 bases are TGCAGTGCGAGACAGAATCTGGAGACCCAGTACTTC. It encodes CSARQNLETQYF.

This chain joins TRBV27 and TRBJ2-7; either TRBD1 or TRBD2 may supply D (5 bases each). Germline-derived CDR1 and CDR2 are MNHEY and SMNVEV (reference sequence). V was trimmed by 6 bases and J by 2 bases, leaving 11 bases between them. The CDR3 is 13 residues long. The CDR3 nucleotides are TGTGCCAGCAGACCGGGACCGACCTACGAGCAGTACTTC. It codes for CASRPGPTYEQYF.

CDR3 DNA sequence: TGTGCCATCGGACCGGTGGGCACAGATACGCAGTATTTT. Translating it yields CAIGPVGTDTQYF. The chain has TRBV10-3 and TRBJ2-3; D unresolved. Germline V gene lookup returns CDR1 ENHRY and CDR2 SYGVKD. V was clipped by 8 bases and J by 1 base, with 10 bases between them. The CDR3 length is 13 residues.

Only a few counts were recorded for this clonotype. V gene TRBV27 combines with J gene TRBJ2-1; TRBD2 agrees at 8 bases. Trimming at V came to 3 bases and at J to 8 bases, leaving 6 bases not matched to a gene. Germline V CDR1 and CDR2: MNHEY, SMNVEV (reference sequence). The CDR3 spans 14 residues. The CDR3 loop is CASSFSSGSDEQFF. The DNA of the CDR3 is TGTGCCAGCAGTTTTTCCAGCGGGAGCGATGAGCAGTTCTTC.

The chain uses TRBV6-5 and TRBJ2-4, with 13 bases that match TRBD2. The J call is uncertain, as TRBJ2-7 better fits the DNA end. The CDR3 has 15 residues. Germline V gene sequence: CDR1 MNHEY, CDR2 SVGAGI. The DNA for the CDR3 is TGTGCCAGCGGCCTGGGGACTAGCGGGACGTACGAGCAGTACTTC. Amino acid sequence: CASGLGTSGTYEQYF.

The CDR3, as DNA: TGTGCCAGCAGTGACTCGACTAGCGGGAGCACAGATACGCAGTATTTT. The encoded protein is CASSDSTSGSTDTQYF. The chain links TRBV6-4 to TRBJ2-3, with 10 bases that match TRBD2. This CDR3 spans 16 amino acids. The J segment lost 0 bases and the V segment lost 0 bases, leaving 0 bases of the junction unmatched. The germline gives CDR1 MRHNA, CDR2 SNTAGT.

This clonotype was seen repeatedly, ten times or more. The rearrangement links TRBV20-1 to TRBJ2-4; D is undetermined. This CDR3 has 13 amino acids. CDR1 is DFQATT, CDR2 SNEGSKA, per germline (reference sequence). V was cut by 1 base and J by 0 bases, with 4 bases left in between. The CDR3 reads CSARGTAKNIQYF. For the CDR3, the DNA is TGCAGTGCTAGAGGGACAGCCAAAAACATTCAGTACTTC.